This T cell receptor beta chain comes out of a study of CD8+CD57+ T cells in acquired aplastic anemia. The use of genomic DNA as template underpinned the TCR beta VDJ and CDR3 profiling. TCRdb analysed the reads with MiXCR anew, one entry per CDR3 protein. The sample lists about 160,000 distinct CDR3 sequences, 70% to 75% occurring once. The CDR3 spans 12 residues. Trimming stripped 10 bases from V and 6 bases from J, with 13 bases between. Germline V CDR1 and CDR2: LNHDA, SQIVND (reference sequence). CD8+CD57+ cell expansion, shown by flow cytometry, had occurred in the patients selected for sequencing.

The source material was sorted CD4+, CD8+, or CD8+CD57+ T cells (not recorded which) from PBMCs. The chain is built from TRBV19 and TRBJ2-1; either TRBD1 or TRBD2 may fit D (5 bases each). The clonotype was recovered from a human donor with aplastic anemia. The CDR3, as DNA: TGTGCCACCAGGGACGGACTCAATGAGCAGTTCTTC. Amino acid sequence: CATRDGLNEQFF.